What follows describes a single T cell receptor (beta chain). The data belong to a study of blood T cell repertoires in COVID-19. The study drew participants aged about 18 to 89 years from some 23 US areas. Donors were grouped by their self-reported clinical history. Per the original data handling: Nucleated cell counts were estimated from reference gene primer amplification. Data came from immunoSEQ multiplex PCR; TCRdb stores just in-frame clones and leaves some out. V and J calls and clone size follow that table, whereas D and trimming were derived from the DNA. Found here are about 270,000 clones, more than 80% of them singletons; the top ten hold about 4%. Sequencing was done on a sample of PBMCs or T cells enriched from blood (not recorded which). The receptor was derived from a woman aged 25 to 39 with acute COVID-19.

The CDR3, as DNA: TGTGCCAGCATCCAGGGGTCGGGCAATCAGCCCCAGCATTTT. Translating gives CASIQGSGNQPQHF. V usage is TRBV6-5 and J usage is TRBJ1-5; D is possibly TRBD1 (6 bases). The CDR3 consists of 14 residues. CDR1 and CDR2 (germline): MNHEY, SVGAGI. V lost 7 bases to trimming and J lost 2 bases, with 12 bases between them.